This paragraph reports one T cell receptor (beta chain). This record belongs to a study of blood T cell repertoires in COVID-19. Authors' processing steps: By means of reference gene primer amplification, nucleated cell counts were estimated. The assay was immunoSEQ multiplex PCR, and TCRdb's table has in-frame clones only and misses some. V and J calls and clone size are copied from that table; D and trimming were computed from the DNA. The sample has roughly 290,000 clones, around 90% seen once. The CDR3 consists of 14 residues. Trimming stripped 6 bases from V and 3 bases from J, with 11 bases between. From germline, CDR1 is SGHVS and CDR2 FQNEAQ.

Input material: PBMCs or T cells enriched from blood (not recorded which). The rearrangement joins TRBV7-8 to TRBJ2-2, with D possibly matching TRBD1 (6 bases). The TCR comes from a woman between 18 and 29 years old with acute COVID-19. The CDR3 protein is CASSYHRDTGELFF. Written as DNA, the CDR3 is TGTGCCAGCAGTTATCACAGGGACACCGGGGAGCTGTTTTTT.